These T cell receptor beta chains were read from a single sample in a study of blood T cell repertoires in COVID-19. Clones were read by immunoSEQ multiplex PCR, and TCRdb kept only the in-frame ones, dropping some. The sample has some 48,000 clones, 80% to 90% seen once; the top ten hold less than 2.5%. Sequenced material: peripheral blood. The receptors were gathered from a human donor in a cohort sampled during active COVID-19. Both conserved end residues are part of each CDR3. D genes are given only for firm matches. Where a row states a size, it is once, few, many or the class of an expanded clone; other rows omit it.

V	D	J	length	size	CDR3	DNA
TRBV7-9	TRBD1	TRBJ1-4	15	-	CASSLWTGTWEKLFF	TGTGCCAGCAGCTTATGGACAGGGACGTGGGAAAAACTGTTTTTT
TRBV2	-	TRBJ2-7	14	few	CASRPATGTYEQYF	TGTGCCAGCAGACCCGCGACAGGCACCTACGAGCAGTACTTC
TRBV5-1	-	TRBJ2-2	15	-	CASSLRDFPTGELFF	TGCGCCAGCAGCTTAAGGGACTTCCCCACGGGGGAGCTGTTTTTT
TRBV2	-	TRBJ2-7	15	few	CASRRAGTPDYEQYF	TGTGCCAGCAGGCGGGCCGGGACACCTGACTACGAGCAGTACTTC
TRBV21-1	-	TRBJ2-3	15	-	CASSKARHSTDTQYF	TGTGCCAGCAGCAAAGCGCGGCATAGCACAGATACGCAGTATTTT
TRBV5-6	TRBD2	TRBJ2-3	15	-	CASSLLAGDADTQYF	TGTGCCAGCAGCCTCCTAGCGGGGGATGCAGATACGCAGTATTTT
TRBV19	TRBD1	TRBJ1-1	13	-	CASSGTENTEAFF	TGTGCCAGTAGTGGGACAGAGAACACTGAAGCTTTCTTT
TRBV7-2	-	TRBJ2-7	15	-	CASSLGGLITYEQYF	TGTGCCAGCAGCTTAGGGGGCCTGATTACCTACGAGCAGTACTTC
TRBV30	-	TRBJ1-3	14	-	CAWSRGSSGNTIYF	TGTGCCTGGAGTCGCGGATCCTCTGGAAACACCATATATTTT
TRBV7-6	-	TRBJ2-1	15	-	CASSSTGTHYNEQFF	TGTGCCAGCAGCTCAACCGGGACTCACTACAATGAGCAGTTCTTC
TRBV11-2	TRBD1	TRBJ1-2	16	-	CASRRIQDRGNYGYTF	TGTGCCAGCAGACGGATCCAGGACAGGGGAAACTATGGCTACACCTTC